This T cell receptor (beta chain) is drawn from a study of cytomegalovirus exposure and HLA in healthy donors. Only in-frame clones appear in the TCRdb table, and some are missing; sequencing was by immunoSEQ multiplex PCR. The sample shows about 98,000 clones, around nine tenths of them seen only once. Input material: PBMCs. The clonotype was recovered from a woman aged 25 to 39 in good health and CMV-seronegative.

The CDR3: CASSLEGARSGELFF. The CDR3 nucleotides are TGTGCCAGCAGCTTGGAGGGGGCCAGATCCGGGGAGCTGTTTTTT. The gene calls are TRBV5-8 and TRBJ2-2, with 7 bases matching TRBD1. Losses at the gene ends were 0 bases for V and 6 bases for J; bases not matched to a gene: 5. CDR1 SGHTS and CDR2 YDEGEE come from the germline V gene. CDR3 size: 15 residues.